This TCR beta chain was identified during a study of neurological immune-mediated disorders (dated by TCRdb to between 2017 and 2020). Background for the entire study: Among the approximately 34 multiple sclerosis patients, roughly 31 had relapsing-remitting MS and 3 had secondary progressive MS. Peripheral blood TCR-beta repertoires from HTLV-I-associated myelopathy (HAM/TSP) patients, multiple sclerosis patients and healthy controls were compared by UMI-based sequencing. The cohort was made up of 68 subjects, consisting of 15 or so HAM/TSP patients, about 35 multiple sclerosis patients and about 20 healthy controls. Alongside PBMC samples, the set of some 100 TCR-beta libraries contained longitudinal samples, technical triplicates, and paired CD4+ and CD8+ T-cell subsets that had been sorted. On the study overall, not on this receptor specifically: In a phylogenetic analysis, the repertoires of 18 out of 34 MS patients fell into a single cluster of related CDR3 sequences, pointing to a possible signature at the repertoire level. TCR clonal expansion was highest in HAM/TSP patients and lowest in MS patients, with MS patients falling below even healthy controls. No association of the MS cluster with clinical or MRI features was observed, and the need for larger cohorts was stated by the authors. Across subjects, expanded clones never shared an identical CDR3 amino acid sequence, which suggests that the TCR-beta repertoires in every group were private.

cDNA was synthesized by template-switch 5'RACE using a primer carrying a 10-nucleotide random unique molecular identifier by which each TCR transcript was tagged. Each sequencing run produced over 190 million TCR-beta sequences covering 15-18 subjects. The RNeasy kit was used to extract total RNA. TCR-beta VDJ regions were amplified with primers for the TCR constant region and the 5'RACE anchor, using the KAPA Real-time Library Amplification kit. Sample indexes and Illumina adaptors were added in a first PCR, after which library yield was increased in a second PCR. After Ampure bead purification, the TCR product of roughly 650 bp was size-selected on a 2% E-gel SizeSelection system. Before pooling, library quality was assessed on a Bioanalyzer, concentration was determined with Qubit, and library quantification was performed with the Kapa Library Quantification kit. Paired-end 2 x 150 bp sequencing of the libraries was performed on an Illumina HiSeq 2500. To increase sequence diversity, about 23-30% phiX was spiked into each library pool. The published analysis was carried out like this. The quality-filtered reads were processed with the UMI-based MiGEC pipeline, whose error correction step removed more than 80% of the raw TCR sequences. IMGT germline references were used for alignment of VDJ genes, and clonotypes were defined by a unique CDR3 amino acid sequence together with V-J genes. Clonal expansion, Shannon diversity and CDR3 relatedness were evaluated with VDJtools (CalcPairwiseDistances, ClusterSamples), while phylogenetic trees were built in CLCbio workbench. A clone was classed as expanded if it had 8 or more unique UMIs, a cutoff based on coefficient-of-variation modelling across technical triplicates. The public reads were run again by TCRdb, first through fastp at Q25 and then through MiXCR, and only productive beta chains were kept. Each record represents a unique CDR3 protein, reported with the most common genes and DNA among its rows. The V and J calls and clone size come from TCRdb's table, not from the authors' own analysis. This sample is represented by about 74,000 distinct CDR3 sequences; roughly 5.6% of them were singletons. Around 7.2% of the sample comes from the top ten.

This clonotype occurred many times. Its target antigen remains unknown. No base quality values were provided; no much bigger clone lies one nucleotide off. As encoded in the germline V gene (reference sequence), CDR1 is LGHDT while CDR2 is YNNKEL. The CDR3 goes from the cysteine to the phenylalanine over 15 residues. The only DNA kept is the CDR3, 45 bases in frame from the first base. Trimming costs V 4 bases and J 4 bases, and their ends lie 16 bases apart. For unsorted PBMC libraries, 2 million PBMCs were used after storage in RNAlater at -80 degrees C until RNA extraction. Multiple sclerosis patients were enrolled in a US clinical protocol evaluating disease progression by magnetic resonance imaging. Peripheral blood was subjected to Ficoll-Hypaque density gradient centrifugation to isolate PBMCs, which were then cryopreserved in liquid nitrogen.

This TCR derives from a man younger than 35 with multiple sclerosis. The sequencing sample was made of PBMCs. The chain employs TRBV3-1 and TRBJ1-2; TRBD1 is perhaps the D gene, given 5 matching bases. Here is the DNA: TGTGCCAGCAGCCTCAGGGCCTTGGAGGGCTATGGCTACACCTTC. Its protein reads: CASSLRALEGYGYTF.